The rows below give T cell receptor beta chains drawn from one sample of a study of T cell repertoires in cytomegalovirus infection. One entry per CDR3 protein results from TCRdb running MiXCR on the reads. This sample has 750,000 to 950,000 distinct CDR3 sequences, with almost 30% found just once. These TCRs are of unknown antigen specificity. Sequenced material: cultured CD8+ T cells from PBMCs, taken from culture after CMV antigen stimulation. All receptors come from a human donor in good health (CMV status not recorded). Some clones in this sample may be carry-over from other donors' samples. Each CDR3 is given with its conserved first and last residue. Fields, in order: V gene, clone size, J gene, D gene, CDR3 protein, CDR3 DNA. A D gene is named only where the DNA matches it firmly. Part of the rows lack a size; the others show once, few, many or a class for expanded clones.

TRBV15	NA	TRBJ2-5	NA	CATSRPSQEETQYF	TGTGCCACCAGCAGACCCTCACAGGAGGAGACCCAGTACTTC
TRBV7-6	NA	TRBJ2-7	NA	CASSSAAPLSYEQYF	TGTGCCAGCAGCTCAGCAGCGCCCTTATCCTACGAGCAGTACTTC
TRBV7-8	NA	TRBJ2-3	TRBD2	CASSLEGGGVTDTQYF	TGTGCCAGCAGCCTAGAGGGCGGGGGGGTCACAGATACGCAGTATTTT
TRBV10-2	NA	TRBJ2-7	NA	CASLVDYEQYF	TGCGCCAGCCTGGTTGACTACGAGCAGTACTTC
TRBV27	few	TRBJ1-1	TRBD1	CASSNIGQVAFF	TGTGCCAGCAGTAACATAGGACAGGTAGCTTTCTTT
TRBV15	NA	TRBJ2-1	TRBD2	CATSRGLAGGHYNEQFF	TGTGCCACCAGCAGAGGACTAGCGGGGGGTCACTACAATGAGCAGTTCTTC
TRBV20-1	once	TRBJ2-1	NA	CSADSLTTSNEQFF	TGCAGTGCGGATAGCTTGACAACCTCCAATGAGCAGTTCTTC
TRBV7-3	few	TRBJ2-2	TRBD2	CASSFPVWTSGGTTNTGELFF	TGTGCCAGCAGTTTTCCCGTCTGGACTAGCGGGGGGACAACGAACACCGGGGAGCTGTTTTTT
TRBV19	NA	TRBJ2-5	NA	CASNAGSQETQYF	TGTGCCAGTAACGCAGGCTCTCAAGAGACCCAGTACTTC
TRBV11-3	few	TRBJ2-3	TRBD2	CASSMTSGGAGDTQYF	TGTGCCAGCAGCATGACTAGCGGGGGCGCGGGAGATACGCAGTATTTT
TRBV28	few	TRBJ1-4	TRBD1	CASSLEHQGDEKLFF	TGTGCCAGCAGCTTAGAGCACCAGGGGGATGAAAAACTGTTTTTT
TRBV7-2	many	TRBJ2-1	TRBD1	CASSLTGQAPEQFF	TGTGCCAGCAGCTTAACGGGACAGGCACCTGAGCAGTTCTTC
TRBV27	NA	TRBJ2-7	NA	CASSPQGTIYEQYF	TGTGCCAGCAGCCCACAGGGAACGATCTACGAGCAGTACTTC
TRBV7-8	few	TRBJ2-1	TRBD1	CASSLKGQGGNEQFF	TGTGCCAGCAGCTTAAAGGGACAGGGTGGCAATGAGCAGTTCTTC
TRBV6-6	NA	TRBJ1-2	NA	CASSYSPGLSDYGYTF	TGTGCCAGCAGTTACTCGCCGGGACTTTCTGACTATGGCTACACCTTC
TRBV7-9	NA	TRBJ2-5	NA	CASSPELTQYF	TGTGCCAGCAGCCCGGAGTTGACCCAGTACTTC
TRBV7-9	many	TRBJ2-2	NA	CASSLNRGPTGELFF	TGTGCCAGCAGCTTAAACCGGGGACCCACCGGGGAGCTGTTTTTT
TRBV3-1	NA	TRBJ1-1	NA	CASSHTWRGTEAFF	TGTGCCAGCAGTCACACTTGGAGGGGCACTGAAGCTTTCTTT
TRBV10-3	NA	TRBJ1-6	TRBD1	CAIREIGTDNSPLHF	TGTGCCATCAGAGAGATCGGGACAGATAATTCACCCCTCCACTTT
TRBV6-1	few	TRBJ2-7	TRBD2	CASMDGGGEYEQYF	TGTGCCAGCATGGACGGGGGGGGCGAGTACGAGCAGTACTTC
TRBV9	NA	TRBJ1-3	NA	CASSPRRIVSSGNTIYF	TGTGCCAGCAGCCCCCGACGGATCGTTAGCTCTGGAAACACCATATATTTT
TRBV12-3/TRBV12-4	NA	TRBJ1-5	NA	CASSAETPYQPQHF	TGTGCCAGCAGTGCCGAGACACCTTATCAGCCCCAGCATTTT
TRBV7-8	few	TRBJ1-2	NA	CASTQITGDGYGYTF	TGTGCCAGCACTCAAATAACGGGGGACGGCTATGGCTACACCTTC
TRBV7-9	few	TRBJ2-1	NA	CASSLDYGSGEQFF	TGTGCCAGCAGCTTAGATTACGGGTCGGGGGAGCAGTTCTTC
TRBV19	NA	TRBJ1-1	NA	CASSTWEQGDTEAFF	TGTGCCAGTAGTACATGGGAACAGGGAGACACTGAAGCTTTCTTT
TRBV7-9	many	TRBJ1-4	NA	CASSRKFYTTNEKLFF	TGTGCCAGCAGCCGCAAATTCTACACAACTAATGAAAAACTGTTTTTT
TRBV7-8	few	TRBJ2-2	NA	CASSLRRGRNGELFF	TGTGCCAGCAGCTTAAGGAGGGGGCGAAACGGGGAGCTGTTTTTT
TRBV6-5	NA	TRBJ1-1	NA	CASSSWSREGTEAFF	TGTGCCAGCAGTTCCTGGTCCCGGGAGGGCACTGAAGCTTTCTTT
TRBV27	NA	TRBJ1-1	TRBD1	CASRLTGGGTEAFF	TGTGCCAGCAGGTTGACAGGGGGAGGCACTGAAGCTTTCTTT
TRBV11-1	NA	TRBJ2-3	NA	CASSLGTILTDTQYF	TGTGCCAGCAGCTTAGGGACTATCCTCACAGATACGCAGTATTTT
TRBV7-9	many	TRBJ2-1	NA	CASSLGAVPYNEQFF	TGTGCCAGCAGCTTAGGCGCGGTTCCCTACAATGAGCAGTTCTTC
TRBV20-1	once	TRBJ2-1	NA	CSAPRSAEQFF	TGCAGTGCCCCCAGGAGCGCTGAGCAGTTCTTC
TRBV27	many	TRBJ2-2	TRBD2	CASSLEAAGEVGVTGELFF	TGTGCCAGCAGTTTAGAGGCCGCGGGGGAAGTCGGGGTCACCGGGGAGCTGTTTTTT
TRBV27	NA	TRBJ2-7	TRBD1	CASSRTGQGEQYF	TGTGCCAGCAGCCGAACTGGACAGGGGGAGCAGTACTTC
TRBV6-1	NA	TRBJ1-2	NA	CASSDSDHNGYTF	TGTGCCAGCAGTGACAGCGATCATAATGGCTACACCTTC
TRBV7-6	many	TRBJ2-7	NA	CASSLNPGETYEQYF	TGTGCCAGCAGCTTAAATCCCGGGGAGACCTACGAGCAGTACTTC
TRBV7-8	NA	TRBJ2-3	NA	CASSLSIVSTDTQYF	TGTGCCAGCAGCTTAAGTATAGTATCCACAGATACGCAGTATTTT
TRBV7-9	many	TRBJ2-3	TRBD1	CASSPRGPDTQYF	TGTGCCAGCAGCCCCAGGGGGCCAGATACGCAGTATTTT
TRBV10-3	NA	TRBJ2-5	NA	CAISESASRSQETQYF	TGTGCCATCAGTGAGTCGGCGTCAAGGAGCCAAGAGACCCAGTACTTC
TRBV3-1	NA	TRBJ2-1	NA	CASSQDKTGSSKYNEQFF	TGTGCCAGCAGCCAAGATAAGACAGGTTCAAGCAAATACAATGAGCAGTTCTTC
TRBV10-1	NA	TRBJ2-7	NA	CASSEGRQGLIYEQYF	TGCGCCAGCAGTGAAGGGAGACAGGGACTTATCTACGAGCAGTACTTC
TRBV7-2	many	TRBJ2-3	TRBD1	CASSLALGQHTDTQYF	TGTGCCAGCAGCTTAGCGTTGGGACAGCACACAGATACGCAGTATTTT
TRBV4-2	few	TRBJ2-7	NA	CASSHAGSYEQYF	TGTGCCAGCAGCCACGCCGGGAGCTACGAGCAGTACTTC
TRBV2	few	TRBJ2-3	NA	CASSPWTESTDTQYF	TGTGCCAGCAGCCCCTGGACAGAAAGCACAGATACGCAGTATTTT
TRBV7-9	NA	TRBJ2-1	TRBD2	CASSPLATSGGAYNEQFF	TGTGCCAGCAGCCCCCTTGCGACTAGCGGGGGGGCGTACAATGAGCAGTTCTTC
TRBV27	NA	TRBJ2-2	TRBD1	CASSSLRADRGGTGELFF	TGTGCCAGCAGCTCTTTACGGGCCGACAGGGGCGGCACCGGGGAGCTGTTTTTT
TRBV2	NA	TRBJ2-1	NA	CANGVAAPRGNEQFF	TGTGCCAACGGTGTAGCGGCGCCGCGAGGCAATGAGCAGTTCTTC
TRBV7-6	NA	TRBJ2-6	NA	CASRSGGGANVLTF	TGTGCCAGCAGATCCGGGGGTGGGGCCAACGTCCTGACTTTC
TRBV19	few	TRBJ1-1	TRBD1	CASTWDRTRAEAFF	TGTGCCAGTACCTGGGACAGAACCAGGGCTGAAGCTTTCTTT